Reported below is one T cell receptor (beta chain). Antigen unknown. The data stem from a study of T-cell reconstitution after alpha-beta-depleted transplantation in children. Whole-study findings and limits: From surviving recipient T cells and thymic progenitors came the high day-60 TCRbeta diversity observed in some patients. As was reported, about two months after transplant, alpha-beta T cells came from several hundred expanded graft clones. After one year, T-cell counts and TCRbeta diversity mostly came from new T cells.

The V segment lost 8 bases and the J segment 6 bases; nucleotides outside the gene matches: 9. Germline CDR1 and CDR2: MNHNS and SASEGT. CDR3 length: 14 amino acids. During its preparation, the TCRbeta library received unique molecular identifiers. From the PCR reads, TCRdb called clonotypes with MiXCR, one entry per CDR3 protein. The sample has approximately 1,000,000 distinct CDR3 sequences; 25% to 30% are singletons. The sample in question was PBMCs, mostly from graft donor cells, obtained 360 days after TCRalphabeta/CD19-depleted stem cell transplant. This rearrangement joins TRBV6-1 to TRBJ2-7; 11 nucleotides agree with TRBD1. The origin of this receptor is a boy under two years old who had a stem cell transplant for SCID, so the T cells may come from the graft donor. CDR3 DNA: TGTGCCAGCCAGTGGACAGGGGGCATTAGCGAGCAGTACTTC. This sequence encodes CASQWTGGISEQYF.